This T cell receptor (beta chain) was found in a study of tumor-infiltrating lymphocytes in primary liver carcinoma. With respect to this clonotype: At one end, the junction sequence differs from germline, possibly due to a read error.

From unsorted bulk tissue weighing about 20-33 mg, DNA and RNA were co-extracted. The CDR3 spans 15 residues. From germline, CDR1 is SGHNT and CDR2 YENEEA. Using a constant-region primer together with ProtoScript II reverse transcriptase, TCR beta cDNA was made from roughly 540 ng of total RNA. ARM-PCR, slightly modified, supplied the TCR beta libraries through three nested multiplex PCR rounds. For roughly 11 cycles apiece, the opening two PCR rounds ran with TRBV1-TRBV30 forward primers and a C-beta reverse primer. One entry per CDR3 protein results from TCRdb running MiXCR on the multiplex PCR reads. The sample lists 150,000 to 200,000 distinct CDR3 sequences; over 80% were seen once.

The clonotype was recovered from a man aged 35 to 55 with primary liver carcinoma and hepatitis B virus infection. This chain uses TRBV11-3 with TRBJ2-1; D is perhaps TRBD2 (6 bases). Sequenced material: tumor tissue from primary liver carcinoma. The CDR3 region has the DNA TGTACCAGCATCTTAGGGCGGGATGGCCACGATGAGCAGTTCTTC. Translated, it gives CTSILGRDGHDEQFF.